This T cell receptor beta chain was sequenced in a study of shared clonotypes between healthy human individuals. Original analysis: Sequence data from immunoSEQ were junction-only and lacked quality scores; consequently, filtering differed. Sequencing was performed with immunoSEQ multiplex PCR; in TCRdb, only in-frame clones are kept and a portion is missing. V, J and clone size were drawn from that table, and D and trimming were deduced from the DNA. Here the sample spans about 2.4 million clones, over 85% being singletons. Remarks on this clone: Its antigen remains unidentified.

Study results and limitations: Naive subsets tended to show greater estimated richness than memory subsets.

V lost 6 bases, J lost 2 bases, and 13 bases lay in between. The CDR3 sequence is 14 residues long. Germline V gives CDR1 MNHEY, CDR2 SVGAGI. The sample comprised naive CD4+ T cells from PBMCs. Subset described: CD45RA+ positively selected. The chain couples TRBV6-5 to TRBJ1-2; perhaps TRBD1 as D (6 bases). The sequence was obtained from a man younger than 35 in good health. Some clones in this sample may be carry-over from other donors' samples. The CDR3 region has the DNA TGTGCCAGCAGAGCGGGGGCAGGGAACTATGGCTACACCTTC. The encoded protein is CASRAGAGNYGYTF.